This entry lists 28 T cell receptor beta chains sequenced from one sample in a study of identifying expanded T cells in peripheral blood (dated by TCRdb to 2018 to 2020). The library was prepared using the immunoSEQ multiplex PCR assay. TCRdb limited this immuneACCESS table to in-frame rearrangements with V and J called. A share of clones is missing; checked studies link under half to unresolved V genes, and the rest is unexplained. The sample table holds more than 55,000 clones, of which around 87% were seen once. The top ten clones comprise roughly 4.5% of the sample. Sequenced input: blood. The receptors originated from a person aged 18 to 75 in good health.

V is TRBV5-1 and J is TRBJ1-2, with TRBD1 identical over 11 bases. This CDR3 contains 15 residues. The trim removed 0 bases at V and 7 bases at J, leaving 5 bases unmatched. Looked up from germline, CDR1 is SGHRS and CDR2 is YFSETQ. The CDR3 spells CASSLEGQGAVGYTF. DNA for the CDR3: TGCGCCAGCAGCTTGGAAGGACAGGGGGCGGTTGGCTACACCTTC.

The chain has TRBV6-6 and TRBJ2-2, with D possibly TRBD2 on 6 matching bases. Germline assignment: CDR1 MNHNY and CDR2 SVGAGI (reference sequence). This CDR3 has 16 residues. The V gene lost 7 bases and the J gene lost 4 bases, with 19 bases spanning the gap. The chain's CDR3 is CASTPPAGPSTGELFF. The CDR3, as DNA: TGTGCCAGCACTCCCCCGGCGGGGCCTAGCACCGGGGAGCTGTTTTTT.

The gene calls are TRBV7-5 and TRBJ2-2. TRBV7-5 is deemed a pseudogene. The CDR3 has 18 amino acids. CDR3 DNA sequence: TGTGTCAGAAGCTCTAACCGGGGCCAATTTCTGAACACCGGGGAGCTGTTTTTT. This encodes CVRSSNRGQFLNTGELFF.

This clone occurred once. The rearrangement uses TRBV5-1 and TRBJ2-5, with TRBD1 identical over 7 bases. Looked up from germline, CDR1 is SGHRS and CDR2 is YFSETQ. J was trimmed by 1 base and V by 7 bases; bases with no gene match: 10. This CDR3 region has 15 residues. CDR3 nucleotide sequence: TGCGCCAGCGGCCCCGGGACAGCAGTCCAAGAGACCCAGTACTTC. This encodes CASGPGTAVQETQYF.

The gene calls are TRBV5-1 and TRBJ2-1; 10 bases are shared with TRBD2. This CDR3 has 14 residues. V lost 4 bases, J lost 5 bases, and 3 bases stayed unmatched. Germline V gene data show CDR1 as SGHRS and CDR2 as YFSETQ. CDR3 bases: TGCGCCAGCAGCCCAGGACTAGCGGACAATGAGCAGTTCTTC. Protein product: CASSPGLADNEQFF.

V and J are TRBV9 and TRBJ1-6; D possibly corresponds to TRBD1 (5 bases). The CDR3 contains 16 residues. Trimming took 0 bases from V and 7 from J, leaving 14 bases between them. Germline V CDR1 and CDR2: SGDLS, YYNGEE. The CDR3 bases are TGTGCCAGCAGCGTAGAAGGGACGGGCGACAATTCACCCCTCCACTTT. It specifies CASSVEGTGDNSPLHF.

The rearrangement joins TRBV30 to TRBJ1-5; a possible D gene is TRBD1 (6 bases). Germline CDR1 reads GTSNPN; CDR2 reads SVGIG (reference sequence). Trimming pared 4 bases from V and 3 bases from J, leaving 19 bases between. This CDR3 spans 16 amino acids. CDR3 amino acids: CAWTHSGRQDNQPQHF. CDR3 bases: TGTGCCTGGACCCACTCGGGAAGACAGGACAATCAGCCCCAGCATTTT.

This rearrangement joins TRBV6-1 to TRBJ2-3; 9 positions agree with TRBD2. Germline values: CDR1 MNHNS, CDR2 SASEGT. This CDR3 is built from 15 residues. J was trimmed by 3 bases and V by 8 bases; bases with no gene match: 9. CDR3 sequence: CASVPGGGATDTQYF. The CDR3 bases are TGTGCCAGCGTCCCTGGCGGGGGGGCGACAGATACGCAGTATTTT.

The J gene is TRBJ1-2, the V gene TRBV28, with 7 bases matching TRBD1. CDR3 size: 15 residues. V gave up 3 bases and J gave up 0 bases; unmatched junction bases: 4. Germline V CDR1 and CDR2: MDHEN, SYDVKM. For the CDR3, the DNA is TGTGCCAGCAGTTTGAGAGGGGGCGCTAACTATGGCTACACCTTC. The encoded protein is CASSLRGGANYGYTF.

The chain employs TRBV6-6 and TRBJ1-1; TRBD1 matches at 8 bases. The ends lost 5 bases at V and 0 bases at J; junction bases unmatched: 5. Germline V gene lookup returns CDR1 MNHNY and CDR2 SVGAGI (reference sequence). The CDR3 is 15 amino acids. The CDR3 reads CASSPGGWVNTEAFF. As DNA, the CDR3 is TGTGCCAGCAGTCCAGGGGGCTGGGTGAACACTGAAGCTTTCTTT.

The chain joins TRBV5-4 to TRBJ2-5; 8 bases align to TRBD2. The length of the CDR3 is 13 residues. Germline CDR1 reads SGHNT; CDR2 reads YYREEE (reference sequence). Trimming took 4 bases from V and 3 from J; bases not matched to a gene: 2. In DNA form, the CDR3 reads TGTGCCAGCAGCCCAGCGGGGGAAGAGACCCAGTACTTC. It encodes CASSPAGEETQYF.

This clone was seen a handful of times. The rearrangement uses TRBV30 and TRBJ1-3; D not certain. V was pared by 0 bases and J by 0 bases, with 6 bases between. This CDR3 region has 14 residues. The V gene's germline CDR1 is GTSNPN and CDR2 SVGIG (reference sequence). The CDR3 loop is CAWSVRSSGNTIYF. The CDR3 region has the DNA TGTGCCTGGAGTGTAAGGTCCTCTGGAAACACCATATATTTT.

This clone came up once. The chain is built from TRBV5-1 and TRBJ1-4; D is ambiguous. This CDR3 has 15 residues. Germline lookup yields CDR1 SGHRS and CDR2 YFSETQ. Trimming left V 0 bases short and J 1 base short, with 7 bases between. CDR3 bases: TGCGCCAGCAGCTTGGTACGGGGAACTAATGAAAAACTGTTTTTT. Protein sequence: CASSLVRGTNEKLFF.

The V gene is TRBV28, the J gene TRBJ2-1; TRBD2 agrees at 11 bases. The CDR3 has 17 residues. Germline V gene lookup returns CDR1 MDHEN and CDR2 SYDVKM. The ends lost 8 bases at V and 7 bases at J; junction bases unmatched: 16. The CDR3 region is CASQPRLLAGDLNEQFF. Here the CDR3 DNA reads TGTGCCAGCCAACCCAGGCTACTAGCGGGGGACTTGAATGAGCAGTTCTTC.

V is TRBV2 and J is TRBJ2-7; no definite D call. The CDR3 spans 10 residues. V was shortened by 4 bases and J by 7 bases, with 5 bases between the two germline ends. Germline lookup yields CDR1 SNHLY and CDR2 FYNNEI. CDR3 sequence reads: CASSAWEQYF. For the CDR3, the DNA is TGTGCCAGCAGTGCCTGGGAGCAGTACTTC.

The chain joins TRBV27 to TRBJ2-1; D gene ambiguous. V dropped 6 bases and J dropped 4 bases, with 16 bases sitting between them. Germline values: CDR1 MNHEY, CDR2 SMNVEV (reference sequence). This CDR3 contains 15 residues. The DNA of the CDR3 is TGTGCCAGCAGCTTCGACTCCGCCAGGTACAATGAGCAGTTCTTC. It is translated as CASSFDSARYNEQFF.

The chain has TRBV28 and TRBJ2-5; D remains ambiguous. CDR3 length: 14 amino acids. Trimming took 3 bases from V and 0 from J, leaving 8 bases between them. The germline CDR1 and CDR2 sequences are MDHEN and SYDVKM. CDR3 residues: CASSFKLDQETQYF. For the CDR3, the DNA is TGTGCCAGCAGTTTCAAGCTAGACCAAGAGACCCAGTACTTC.

V gene TRBV18 combines with J gene TRBJ2-1; D not resolved. The CDR3 has 12 amino acids. Germline V gene lookup returns CDR1 KGHSH and CDR2 LQKENI. Trimming pared 0 bases from V and 9 bases from J, leaving 6 bases between. CDR3 sequence: CASSPPAGEQFF. The CDR3 DNA reads TGTGCCAGCTCACCACCGGCCGGTGAGCAGTTCTTC.

CDR3 in amino acids: CASSTRQGPRETQYF. The CDR3 DNA sequence: TGCGCCAGCAGCACGAGACAGGGGCCCCGGGAGACCCAGTACTTC. This rearrangement joins TRBV5-1 to TRBJ2-5, with 8 bases aligning to TRBD1. Germline V gives CDR1 SGHRS, CDR2 YFSETQ. This CDR3 comprises 15 residues. The V gene end was trimmed by 4 bases and the J gene end by 5 bases; junction bases not matched to a gene: 10.

This clone appeared a single time. V is TRBV4-1 and J is TRBJ2-3; D gene uncertain. The CDR3 contains 17 residues. V was shortened by 2 bases and J by 0 bases, with 15 bases between the two germline ends. Germline lookup yields CDR1 MGHRA and CDR2 YSYEKL. The CDR3 DNA reads as TGCGCCAGCAGCCAAAGGCCCCTCGGCCTAAGCACAGATACGCAGTATTTT. It codes for CASSQRPLGLSTDTQYF.

V and J are TRBV9 and TRBJ2-3, with a weak D call TRBD2 (7 bases). V lost 8 bases and J 2 bases, leaving 12 bases between the germline ends. Germline V lookup: CDR1 SGDLS, CDR2 YYNGEE. This CDR3 has 13 residues. The CDR3 DNA is TGTGCCAGTAGGGGGGGCTCCACAGATACGCAGTATTTT. Translation: CASRGGSTDTQYF. Full variable domain (remainder filled in from reference TRBV9 and TRBJ2-3): DSGVTQTPKHLITATGQRVTLRCSPRSGDLSVYWYQQSLDQGLQFLIQYYNGEERAKGNILERFSAQQFPDLHSELNLSSLELGDSALYFCASRGGSTDTQYFGPGTRLTVL.

Details on this clone: The same CDR3 can be traced to other DNA sequences in this sample. The chain carries TRBV2 and TRBJ2-7; 10 positions agree with TRBD1. This CDR3 is built from 12 residues. V lost 9 bases to trimming and J lost 4 bases; unmatched junction nucleotides: 3. Germline V lookup: CDR1 SNHLY, CDR2 FYNNEI. The CDR3 reads CASRDRGYEQYF. The CDR3 nucleotides are TGTGCCAGTAGGGACAGGGGATACGAGCAGTACTTC.

The chain is built from TRBV28 and TRBJ1-4; D not resolved. Germline CDR1 MDHEN, CDR2 SYDVKM. Trimming pared 3 bases from V and 6 bases from J, leaving 8 bases between. The CDR3 extends over 13 amino acids. CDR3 coding DNA: TGTGCCAGCAGTTTGGGGATTGATGAAAAACTGTTTTTT. Encoded protein: CASSLGIDEKLFF.

This clone turned up a few times. This chain uses TRBV27 with TRBJ1-2; the match to TRBD1 covers 8 bases. The CDR3 has 14 amino acids. Looked up from germline, CDR1 is MNHEY and CDR2 is SMNVEV (reference sequence). J lost 4 bases, V lost 3 bases, and 4 bases had no gene match. The DNA of the CDR3 is TGTGCCAGCAGTTTCTCCGGACAGGGCTATGGCTACACCTTC. As protein: CASSFSGQGYGYTF.

The chain uses TRBV5-6 and TRBJ2-5; 9 nucleotides line up with TRBD1. Trimming at V came to 4 bases and at J to 4 bases, leaving 8 bases not matched to a gene. The CDR3 extends over 15 amino acids. Germline V gene data show CDR1 as SGHDT and CDR2 as YYEEEE. CDR3: CASSPTTGGGETQYF. For the CDR3, the DNA is TGTGCCAGCAGCCCCACGACAGGGGGGGGAGAGACCCAGTACTTC.

This CDR3 reads CASGLEGSNNEQFF. The DNA for the CDR3 is TGTGCTAGTGGTTTGGAGGGAAGTAACAATGAGCAGTTCTTC. The chain is built from TRBV12-5 and TRBJ2-1; no clear D. With 1 base removed from V and 5 bases from J, the gap between germline ends came to 9 bases. Germline V CDR1 and CDR2: LGHNT, FRNRAP. The CDR3 length is 14 residues.

As for this clone: The junction departs from the called germline gene at one end, perhaps through a read error. The V gene is TRBV7-2, the J gene TRBJ2-4, with D uncertain. CDR3 length equals 13 residues. Germline V gives CDR1 SGHTA, CDR2 FQGNSA. CDR3 DNA: TGTGCCAGCAGCTTAAATTGGGGTGGCACGATAGACTTC. Amino acid sequence: CASSLNWGGTIDF.

The rearrangement uses TRBV5-4 and TRBJ2-4, with TRBD1 matching over 8 bases. The germline CDR1 and CDR2 sequences are SGHNT and YYREEE (reference sequence). V trimming: 4 bases; J trimming: 5 bases; junction bases outside the gene matches: 5. The CDR3 extends over 14 amino acids. In DNA, the CDR3 is TGTGCCAGCAGCCTAACAGGGGGACAAAACATTCAGTACTTC. As protein: CASSLTGGQNIQYF. Together with reference TRBV5-4 and TRBJ2-4, the CDR3 gives the full variable domain: ETGVTQSPTHLIKTRGQQVTLRCSSQSGHNTVSWYQQALGQGPQFIFQYYREEENGRGNFPPRFSGLQFPNYSSELNVNALELDDSALYLCASSLTGGQNIQYFGAGTRLSVL.